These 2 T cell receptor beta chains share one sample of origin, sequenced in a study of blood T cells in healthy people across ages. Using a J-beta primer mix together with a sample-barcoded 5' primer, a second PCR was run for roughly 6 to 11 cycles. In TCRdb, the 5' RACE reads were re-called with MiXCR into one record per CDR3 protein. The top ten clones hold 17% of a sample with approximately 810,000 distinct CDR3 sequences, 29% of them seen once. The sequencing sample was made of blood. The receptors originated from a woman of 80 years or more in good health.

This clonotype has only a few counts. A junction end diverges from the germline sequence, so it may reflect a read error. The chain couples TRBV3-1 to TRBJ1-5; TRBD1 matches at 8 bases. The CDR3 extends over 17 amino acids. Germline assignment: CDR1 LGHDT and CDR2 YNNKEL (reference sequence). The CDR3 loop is CASSQEDRDYSHQPQHF. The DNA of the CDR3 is TGTGCCAGCAGCCAAGAGGACAGGGATTATAGCCATCAGCCCCAGCATTTT.

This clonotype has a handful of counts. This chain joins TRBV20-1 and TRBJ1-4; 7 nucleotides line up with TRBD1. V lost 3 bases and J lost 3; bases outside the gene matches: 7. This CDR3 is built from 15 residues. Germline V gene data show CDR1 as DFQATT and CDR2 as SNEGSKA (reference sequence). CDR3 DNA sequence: TGCAGTGCTAGTCGGACAGGTTGGGCTAATGAAAAACTGTTTTTT. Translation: CSASRTGWANEKLFF.